The clone carrying this TCR beta chain was counted a few times. Its target is not known. Germline values: CDR1 DFQATT, CDR2 SNEGSKA (reference sequence). The CDR3 totals 14 residues. V was trimmed by 3 bases and J by 5 bases, leaving 16 bases between them. The sample originates from a study of identical twins. Study findings and constraints: Cord blood beta clonotypes that were abundant carried fewer insertions, and memory repertoires showed no such trend.

TCRdb reprocessed the 5' RACE reads via MiXCR and lists one record per CDR3 protein. The sample lists some 590,000 distinct CDR3 sequences; approximately 9.6% were seen once. These same data were also listed under a study on yellow fever vaccine responses in identical twins.

This clonotype was sampled from a woman aged 18 to 35 in good health. The V gene is TRBV20-1, the J gene TRBJ2-5, with D perhaps TRBD2 (5 bases). The sample was PBMCs. CDR3 DNA sequence: TGCAGTGCTAGTCCAACTCGACTACGGGAGACCCAGTACTTC. Translation gives CSASPTRLRETQYF.